One sample yielded the 30 T cell receptor beta chains listed below, sequenced in a study of blood T cell repertoires in COVID-19 (dated by TCRdb to 2020 to 2021). The library was made by the immunoSEQ multiplex PCR assay. TCRdb holds this immuneACCESS table with in-frame rearrangements only. Some clones are missing; in checked studies, unresolved V genes explain under half, and the rest has no known cause. This sample holds about 220,000 clones; around 80% were observed only once. In total, the top ten clones hold 8% to 10% of the sample. Sample: peripheral blood. These TCRs come from a woman between 45 and 65 years old with acute or convalescent COVID-19.

The chain joins TRBV2 to TRBJ1-6; D call uncertain. Germline CDR1 SNHLY, CDR2 FYNNEI. Trimming took off 10 bases at V and 3 bases at J, with 16 bases between the two ends. There are 15 residues in the CDR3. In DNA, the CDR3 is TGTGCCATTCATTCTGGCTCCGACTATAATTCACCCCTCCACTTT. Protein: CAIHSGSDYNSPLHF.

The CDR3 protein is CARRDRGAHEQYF. In DNA form, the CDR3 reads TGTGCCAGAAGGGACAGGGGCGCCCACGAGCAGTACTTC. The V gene is TRBV19, the J gene TRBJ2-7, with 10 positions matching TRBD1. Germline CDR1 LNHDA, CDR2 SQIVND (reference sequence). The ends lost 9 bases at V and 5 bases at J; junction bases unmatched: 7. The CDR3 spans 13 residues.

The rearrangement joins TRBV5-1 to TRBJ2-6; the D is unclear. The CDR3 length is 15 residues. Germline V gene sequence: CDR1 SGHRS, CDR2 YFSETQ. Trimming took off 0 bases at V and 2 bases at J, with 6 bases between the two ends. CDR3: CASSLDLTGANVLTF. Written as DNA, the CDR3 is TGCGCCAGCAGCTTGGACTTGACTGGGGCCAACGTCCTGACTTTC.

By share, this clone counts as medium-sized. This rearrangement joins TRBV29-1 to TRBJ1-2; a possible D gene is TRBD1 (5 bases). The length of the CDR3 is 13 residues. V lost 4 bases, J lost 6 bases, and 15 bases lay in between. CDR1 SQVTM and CDR2 ANQGSEA come from the germline V gene. CDR3 sequence reads: CSVVAETADGYTF. The CDR3 DNA sequence: TGCAGCGTTGTGGCCGAGACAGCCGATGGCTACACCTTC.

Concerning this clone: The same CDR3 also results from other DNA sequences found in this sample. The gene calls are TRBV5-1 and TRBJ2-1; 7 positions match TRBD2. CDR1 SGHRS and CDR2 YFSETQ come from the germline V gene. Trimming at V came to 2 bases and at J to 5 bases, leaving 7 bases not matched to a gene. This CDR3 contains 15 residues. CDR3 sequence: CASSLVPGGHNEQFF. In nucleotides, the CDR3 is TGCGCCAGCAGCTTAGTCCCGGGGGGACACAATGAGCAGTTCTTC. The variable domain in full, completed from reference TRBV5-1 and TRBJ2-1, reads KAGVTQTPRYLIKTRGQQVTLSCSPISGHRSVSWYQQTPGQGLQFLFEYFSETQRNKGNFPGRFSGRQFSNSRSEMNVSTLELGDSALYLCASSLVPGGHNEQFFGPGTRLTVL.

This chain uses TRBV5-5 with TRBJ2-2, with D possibly TRBD2 on 6 matching bases. The CDR3 runs to 14 residues. Germline V CDR1 and CDR2: SGHKS, YYEKEE (reference sequence). Between the trimmed V and J ends, which lost 4 bases and 4 bases, there was a span of 11 bases. The CDR3 nucleotides are TGTGCCAGCAGCCCCCACGGGGGCACCGGGGAGCTGTTTTTT. Translating gives CASSPHGGTGELFF.

This clone was observed a handful of times. In the same sample, other DNA sequences code for this CDR3. The chain has TRBV5-1 and TRBJ2-1, with 9 bases that match TRBD1. CDR3 length equals 15 residues. After removal of 3 bases from V and 0 bases from J, the junction contained 1 base not matched to a gene. The germline V gene encodes CDR1 SGHRS and CDR2 YFSETQ. The CDR3 protein is CASSSGQGSYNEQFF. CDR3 DNA: TGCGCCAGCAGCTCGGGACAGGGCTCCTACAATGAGCAGTTCTTC.

The chain recombines TRBV19 with TRBJ2-5; unclear D gene. Germline assignment: CDR1 LNHDA and CDR2 SQIVND (reference sequence). V lost 4 bases to trimming and J lost 1 base, with 13 bases between them. The CDR3 totals 15 residues. CDR3 amino acids: CASSTRRVPQETQYF. In DNA form, the CDR3 reads TGTGCCAGTAGTACCCGGAGAGTCCCCCAAGAGACCCAGTACTTC. Based on the CDR3 plus reference TRBV19 and TRBJ2-5, the full variable domain is DGGITQSPKYLFRKEGQNVTLSCEQNLNHDAMYWYRQDPGQGLRLIYYSQIVNDFQKGDIAEGYSVSREKKESFPLTVTSAQKNPTAFYLCASSTRRVPQETQYFGPGTRLLVL.

This chain uses TRBV5-6 with TRBJ2-3, with TRBD1 identical over 12 bases. CDR1 SGHDT and CDR2 YYEEEE come from the germline V gene. The length of the CDR3 is 16 residues. Losses at the gene ends were 4 bases for V and 6 bases for J; bases not matched to a gene: 9. CDR3 in DNA: TGTGCCAGCAGCAAAAGGGGGACAGGGGGCAGGGATACGCAGTATTTT. Translating gives CASSKRGTGGRDTQYF.

V gene TRBV18 combines with J gene TRBJ2-5, with D perhaps TRBD1 (6 bases). The V and J ends lost 0 bases and 9 bases respectively, with 14 bases between them. CDR3 length: 14 residues. In germline, CDR1 is KGHSH, CDR2 LQKENI. CDR3 protein: CASSPPGAERAQYF. CDR3 nucleotides: TGTGCCAGCTCACCACCGGGGGCAGAGAGGGCCCAGTACTTC.

V and J are TRBV9 and TRBJ2-3, with TRBD2 matching 8 bases. This CDR3 region has 15 residues. Germline V gives CDR1 SGDLS, CDR2 YYNGEE. Trimming removed 1 base from V and 0 bases from J; junction bases left unmatched: 1. The DNA of the CDR3 is TGTGCCAGCAGCGTAACTAGCGGAAGCACAGATACGCAGTATTTT. This encodes CASSVTSGSTDTQYF.

Only one count was recorded for this clone. The rearrangement joins TRBV3-1 (or the pseudogene TRBV3-2) to TRBJ2-3; 11 bases line up with TRBD2. The germline V gene encodes CDR1 LGHDT and CDR2 YNNKEL (reference sequence). The CDR3 contains 15 residues. J lost 5 bases, V lost 4 bases, and 5 bases had no gene match. CDR3 nucleotide sequence: TGTGCCAGCAGCCCCCTAGCGGGAGGCATAGATACGCAGTATTTT. Residues: CASSPLAGGIDTQYF.

The J gene is TRBJ1-2, the V gene TRBV13; no reliable D call. V was clipped by 1 base and J by 2 bases, with 11 bases between them. CDR3 size: 15 residues. The germline V gene encodes CDR1 PRHDT and CDR2 FYEKMQ (reference sequence). DNA for the CDR3: TGTGCCAGCAGCTTAGCTTATACACCCAACTATGGCTACACCTTC. As protein: CASSLAYTPNYGYTF.

The V call is TRBV6-5, the J call TRBJ2-7, with a tentative D call TRBD2 (7 bases). Trimming removed 6 bases at V and 3 bases at J, with 18 bases between. In germline, CDR1 is MNHEY, CDR2 SVGAGI. This CDR3 contains 15 residues. The CDR3 region is CASRRGGGILYEQYF. In DNA form, the CDR3 reads TGTGCCAGCAGACGCGGGGGCGGGATCCTCTACGAGCAGTACTTC.

J is TRBJ2-3 and V is TRBV7-3, with 7 bases that match TRBD2. The germline V gene has CDR1 SGHTA and CDR2 FQGTGA. The ends lost 3 bases at V and 2 bases at J; junction bases unmatched: 8. CDR3 size: 16 residues. This CDR3 is CASSLRGRAVTDTQYF. In DNA, the CDR3 is TGTGCCAGCAGCTTGAGAGGGAGGGCCGTCACAGATACGCAGTATTTT.

This chain uses TRBV28 with TRBJ1-5; D is uncertain. V was clipped by 4 bases and J by 4 bases, with 5 bases between them. Germline assignment: CDR1 MDHEN and CDR2 SYDVKM. This CDR3 has 12 amino acids. Written as DNA, the CDR3 is TGTGCCAGCAGTTCCCAGAATCAGCCCCAGCATTTT. As protein: CASSSQNQPQHF.

The chain uses TRBV14 and TRBJ2-1; TRBD1 is a possible D gene (6 bases). This CDR3 contains 17 residues. CDR1 SGHDN and CDR2 FVKESK come from the germline V gene. V was shortened by 3 bases and J by 2 bases, with 17 bases between the two germline ends. CDR3 coding DNA: TGTGCCAGCAGCCAGGTAACAGGGAGATCCGCCTACAATGAGCAGTTCTTC. Translation: CASSQVTGRSAYNEQFF.

The chain combines TRBV3-1 (or the pseudogene TRBV3-2) with TRBJ1-6; 7 bases agree with TRBD1. CDR3 size: 14 residues. Per the germline V gene, CDR1 is LGHDT and CDR2 is YNNKEL (reference sequence). After removal of 6 bases from V and 7 bases from J, the junction contained 6 bases not matched to a gene. The CDR3 spells CASSTTGRNSPLHF. CDR3 in DNA: TGTGCCAGCAGTACGACAGGGCGGAATTCACCCCTCCACTTT.

This clone has only a few counts. CDR3 amino acids: CASSLGTGGGQPQHF. CDR3 coding DNA: TGTGCCAGCAGTCTCGGGACAGGGGGCGGTCAGCCCCAGCATTTT. This chain uses TRBV27 with TRBJ1-5; 12 nucleotides align to TRBD1. The CDR3 length is 15 residues. V was pared by 5 bases and J by 6 bases, with 5 bases of the junction left unmatched. Looked up from germline, CDR1 is MNHEY and CDR2 is SMNVEV (reference sequence).

The chain uses TRBV12-2 and TRBJ2-5; TRBD2 was called by the table and not checked on the DNA. TRBV12-2 has pseudogene status. This CDR3 has 17 amino acids. The CDR3 nucleotides read TGTGCAAGTCGCCCTAGCGGGAGGAGGGAAATTCAAGAGACCCAGTACTTC. This gives the protein CASRPSGRREIQETQYF.

The chain couples TRBV3-1 (or the pseudogene TRBV3-2) to TRBJ2-5; perhaps TRBD2 as D (6 bases). The germline CDR1 and CDR2 sequences are LGHDT and YNNKEL (reference sequence). The CDR3 is 13 residues long. V dropped 4 bases and J dropped 3 bases, with 9 bases sitting between them. CDR3 residues: CASSRRGEETQYF. CDR3 nucleotide sequence: TGTGCCAGCAGCCGGCGCGGGGAAGAGACCCAGTACTTC.

A single count supports this clone. The CDR3 region is CASSLGTGSHEQFF. CDR3 nucleotides: TGTGCCAGCAGCTTAGGTACAGGGAGCCATGAGCAGTTCTTC. The rearrangement links TRBV11-2 to TRBJ2-1; D is possibly TRBD1 (6 bases). The V end was cut by 1 base, the J end by 8 bases, with 12 bases between. This CDR3 has 14 amino acids. Germline CDR1 is SGHAT and CDR2 is FQNNGV.

V gene TRBV6-4 combines with J gene TRBJ2-1; D is undetermined. In germline, CDR1 is MRHNA, CDR2 SNTAGT. Trimming removed 0 bases from V and 0 bases from J, with 6 bases in between. This CDR3 has 15 amino acids. CDR3 in amino acids: CASSDSPLSYNEQFF. The DNA for the CDR3 is TGTGCCAGCAGTGACTCCCCCCTCTCCTACAATGAGCAGTTCTTC.

The chain carries TRBV24-1 and TRBJ1-3; 7 bases match TRBD1. V shed 1 base, J shed 1 base, and the junction held 21 bases outside the gene matches. The V gene's germline CDR1 is KGHDR and CDR2 SFDVKD. The CDR3 has 22 residues. The CDR3: CATSDLPDRRGKVTGSGNTIYF. CDR3 nucleotide sequence: TGTGCCACCAGTGATTTACCGGACAGGAGGGGAAAGGTTACTGGGTCTGGAAACACCATATATTTT.

V usage is TRBV6-5 and J usage is TRBJ2-7, with unresolved D. V dropped 7 bases and J dropped 0 bases, with 10 bases sitting between them. The germline gives CDR1 MNHEY, CDR2 SVGAGI. The CDR3 has 13 amino acids. DNA for the CDR3: TGTGCCAGCACCGATGGAGCCTCCTACGAGCAGTACTTC. It yields the protein CASTDGASYEQYF.

CDR3 coding DNA: TGCAGCGTTGCCCCGGGACTTCCCTACGAGCAGTACTTC. Translating it yields CSVAPGLPYEQYF. The chain has TRBV29-1 and TRBJ2-7; possible D gene TRBD2, 6 bases. Trimming removed 4 bases at V and 2 bases at J, with 12 bases between. CDR1 is SQVTM, CDR2 ANQGSEA, per germline. This CDR3 region has 13 residues.

The rearrangement uses TRBV10-1 and TRBJ2-1, with a tentative D call TRBD2 (6 bases). V lost 3 bases and J 7 bases, leaving 10 bases between the germline ends. Germline assignment: CDR1 WNHNN and CDR2 SYGVQD (reference sequence). This CDR3 has 13 amino acids. CDR3 coding DNA: TGCGCCAGCAGTGACCGGGGGAGGAATGAGCAGTTCTTC. Translating it yields CASSDRGRNEQFF.

The chain links TRBV15 to TRBJ1-1; 7 bases align to TRBD1. The CDR3 is 15 residues long. The V and J ends lost 4 bases and 0 bases, in that order; junction bases with no gene match: 5. Germline loops: CDR1 LNHNV, CDR2 YYDKDF (reference sequence). The CDR3 here is CATSTDRAMNTEAFF. The CDR3 coding sequence is TGTGCCACCAGCACCGACAGGGCCATGAACACTGAAGCTTTCTTT.

The chain links TRBV27 to TRBJ1-5; maybe TRBD1 (6 bases). Germline V CDR1 and CDR2: MNHEY, SMNVEV (reference sequence). V lost 1 base and J lost 7, with 14 bases in between. This CDR3 comprises 15 residues. CDR3 sequence: CASSLLGRTAQPQHF. In nucleotides, the CDR3 is TGTGCCAGCAGTTTATTGGGGCGGACAGCCCAGCCCCAGCATTTT.

The chain couples TRBV2 to TRBJ2-1, with TRBD2 matching 8 bases. The CDR3 runs to 14 residues. The germline V gene encodes CDR1 SNHLY and CDR2 FYNNEI. V was clipped by 4 bases and J by 5 bases; unmatched bases: 4. CDR3 DNA sequence: TGTGCCAGCAGTGGAGAAGCGGGAGACAATGAGCAGTTCTTC. Its protein is CASSGEAGDNEQFF. The full variable domain, its missing parts supplied by reference TRBV2 and TRBJ2-1, is EPEVTQTPSHQVTQMGQEVILRCVPISNHLYFYWYRQILGQKVEFLVSFYNNEISEKSEIFDDQFSVERPDGSNFTLKIRSTKLEDSAMYFCASSGEAGDNEQFFGPGTRLTVL.